This T cell receptor beta chain was obtained from a study of blood T cell repertoires in COVID-19. Sequencing was performed with immunoSEQ multiplex PCR; in TCRdb, only in-frame clones are kept and a portion is missing. The table shows over 350,000 clones, with about nine tenths occurring only once. Germline V lookup: CDR1 SGHNT, CDR2 YYREEE (reference sequence). Trimming at V came to 3 bases and at J to 7 bases, leaving 13 bases not matched to a gene. The CDR3 is made up of 18 amino acids. Categorization into cohorts depended on clinical history that participants reported. This clone was detected once.

This sequence joins TRBV5-4 and TRBJ2-7; 16 bases fit TRBD2. The sample was PBMCs or T cells enriched from blood (not recorded which). The source of this sequence is a woman aged 40-49 years who had been exposed to COVID-19. The CDR3 bases are TGTGCCAGCAGCTCCCCGGGACTAGCGGGGGGGCGTTCGGGGGAGCAGTACTTC. This sequence encodes CASSSPGLAGGRSGEQYF.